The entry below describes one TCR beta chain. This specimen belongs to a study of shared clonotypes between healthy human individuals. Using immunoSEQ multiplex PCR, the repertoire was profiled, and TCRdb retains in-frame clones only, with some absent. This table has approximately 740,000 clones, over 65% appearing once. The sample comprised memory CD4+ T cells sorted from blood. Subset in this sample: CD45RA-negative fraction. The receptor's source is a woman between 25 and 40 years old in good health.

In DNA, the CDR3 is TGCGCCAGCAGCCGCTCTAGCGGCACAGATACGCAGTATTTT. Its translation: CASSRSSGTDTQYF. The chain links TRBV5-1 to TRBJ2-3, with TRBD2 as a possible D gene (6 bases). The CDR3 spans 14 residues. The germline V and J ends were trimmed by 4 bases and 1 base, with 10 bases remaining between them. Per germline, CDR1 SGHRS and CDR2 YFSETQ.